This section outlines one T cell receptor (beta chain) sequence together with its context. What it binds is unknown. The V gene end was trimmed by 3 bases and the J gene end by 4 bases; junction bases not matched to a gene: 3. The CDR3 runs to 14 residues. The germline gives CDR1 LNHDA, CDR2 SQIVND (reference sequence). Naive CD8 cells comprised CD45RO-negative, CCR7-positively selected cells, excluding terminally differentiated effector memory CD45RA+ cells. The data are from a study of shared clonotypes between healthy human individuals. Study context: Aged 18 to 49, the donors were a couple of women and a few men.

Whole-study findings and limits: Clonotype sharing across a few donors was observed for about 5.2% of naive CD4 clonotypes. Naive subsets, compared against memory subsets, generally had larger estimated richness values.

A deep-level run was used for the assay. Here immunoSEQ multiplex PCR was the method, and the copy in TCRdb shows in-frame clones only, minus some. The sample yields around 1,900,000 clones, around 95% seen once. V and J are TRBV19 and TRBJ2-7; 10 bases fit TRBD2. The receptor was derived from a man in his late teens or twenties in good health. Some clones in this sample may be carry-over from other donors' samples. Material for sequencing was naive CD8+ T cells from PBMCs. The CDR3 loop reads CASSMMTSGYEQYF. CDR3 coding DNA: TGTGCCAGTAGTATGATGACTAGCGGGTACGAGCAGTACTTC.